These 21 T cell receptor beta chains came from one sample sequenced in a study of blood T cell repertoires in COVID-19. Method: immunoSEQ multiplex PCR; TCRdb's copy keeps in-frame clones and lacks some. The table records 350,000 to 400,000 clones, 85% to 90% of them present only once. The sequenced material came from PBMCs or T cells enriched from blood (not recorded which). Receptors were obtained from a woman in her twenties or thirties with acute COVID-19.

Here the CDR3 reads CASSLLAGSYNEQFF. In DNA form, the CDR3 reads TGCGCCAGCAGCTTACTAGCGGGGAGCTACAATGAGCAGTTCTTC. The V gene is TRBV5-1, the J gene TRBJ2-1; 10 bases match TRBD2. Germline V lookup: CDR1 SGHRS, CDR2 YFSETQ. V dropped 2 bases and J dropped 3; count of bases not matched to a gene: 2. The CDR3 sequence is 15 residues long.

The rearrangement links TRBV18 to TRBJ1-1; D perhaps matches TRBD1 (5 bases). The CDR3 sequence is 13 residues long. In germline, CDR1 is KGHSH, CDR2 LQKENI. Trimming pared 6 bases from V and 1 base from J, leaving 9 bases between. CDR3 loop: CASSTGGNTEAFF. The CDR3 coding sequence is TGTGCCAGCTCGACGGGGGGGAACACTGAAGCTTTCTTT.

This chain uses TRBV19 with TRBJ2-7, with TRBD2 matching 12 bases. The trim removed 5 bases at V and 5 bases at J, leaving 4 bases unmatched. This CDR3 spans 14 amino acids. CDR1 LNHDA and CDR2 SQIVND come from the germline V gene (reference sequence). The chain's CDR3 is CASSLRLAGDEQYF. The CDR3 DNA reads as TGTGCCAGTAGTCTCAGACTAGCGGGGGACGAGCAGTACTTC.

The chain's CDR3 is CASSYHLAGVTTDTQYF. DNA of the CDR3: TGTGCCAGCAGCTACCACCTAGCGGGGGTCACCACAGATACGCAGTATTTT. The chain links TRBV5-8 to TRBJ2-3, with 10 positions matching TRBD2. Germline values: CDR1 SGHTS, CDR2 YDEGEE. V shed 3 bases and J 2 bases; nucleotides not matched to a gene: 9. The CDR3 is 17 residues long. Variable domain in full (rest from reference TRBV5-8 and TRBJ2-3): EAGVTQSPTHLIKTRGQQATLRCSPISGHTSVYWYQQALGLGLQFLLWYDEGEERNRGNFPPRFSGRQFPNYSSELNVNALELEDSALYLCASSYHLAGVTTDTQYFGPGTRLTVL.

The chain is built from TRBV7-2 and TRBJ2-7; a weak D match, TRBD1 (6 bases). Between the trimmed V and J ends, which lost 5 bases and 4 bases, there was a span of 18 bases. CDR3 length: 15 residues. CDR1 and CDR2 (germline): SGHTA, FQGNSA. CDR3 sequence (DNA): TGTGCCAGCAGCGGAACCGGGACAAACCTATACGAGCAGTACTTC. Translating it yields CASSGTGTNLYEQYF. Based on the CDR3 plus reference TRBV7-2 and TRBJ2-7, the full variable domain is GAGVSQSPSNKVTEKGKDVELRCDPISGHTALYWYRQSLGQGLEFLIYFQGNSAPDKSGLPSDRFSAERTGGSVSTLTIQRTQQEDSAVYLCASSGTGTNLYEQYFGPGTRLTVT.

The CDR3 loop reads CASSLITAYYGYTF. The CDR3 DNA is TGTGCCAGCAGCTTGATTACAGCTTACTATGGCTACACCTTC. The rearrangement uses TRBV5-8 and TRBJ1-2; D not resolved. The CDR3 has 14 amino acids. Trimming took off 1 base at V and 3 bases at J, with 10 bases between the two ends. Germline CDR1 is SGHTS and CDR2 is YDEGEE. The variable domain in full, completed from reference TRBV5-8 and TRBJ1-2, reads EAGVTQSPTHLIKTRGQQATLRCSPISGHTSVYWYQQALGLGLQFLLWYDEGEERNRGNFPPRFSGRQFPNYSSELNVNALELEDSALYLCASSLITAYYGYTFGSGTRLTVV.

The gene calls are TRBV19 and TRBJ2-6; TRBD1 agrees at 8 bases. From germline, CDR1 is LNHDA and CDR2 SQIVND (reference sequence). The V segment lost 6 bases and the J segment 0 bases; nucleotides outside the gene matches: 10. CDR3 length equals 18 residues. The CDR3 region is CASSLRTGLDSGANVLTF. The CDR3 DNA sequence: TGTGCCAGTAGCCTACGGACAGGGTTGGACTCTGGGGCCAACGTCCTGACTTTC. The complete variable domain, with remaining parts taken from reference TRBV19 and TRBJ2-6, reads DGGITQSPKYLFRKEGQNVTLSCEQNLNHDAMYWYRQDPGQGLRLIYYSQIVNDFQKGDIAEGYSVSREKKESFPLTVTSAQKNPTAFYLCASSLRTGLDSGANVLTFGAGSRLTVL.

CDR3 sequence: CASSFGTGSPDTQYF. CDR3 coding DNA: TGCGCCAGCAGCTTTGGGACAGGGTCACCAGATACGCAGTATTTT. V and J are TRBV5-1 and TRBJ2-3; 9 bases align to TRBD1. The ends lost 2 bases at V and 4 bases at J; junction bases unmatched: 5. Germline V CDR1 and CDR2: SGHRS, YFSETQ. The CDR3 sequence is 15 residues long.

This chain joins TRBV23-1 and TRBJ1-1; TRBD1 matches 7 bases. TRBV23-1 counts as an open reading frame of uncertain function. The CDR3 spans 14 residues. J gave up 5 bases and V 11 bases, and 14 bases lay outside the gene matches. The CDR3 spells CAAKDDREGTEAFF. For the CDR3, the DNA is TGCGCCGCGAAAGACGACAGGGAAGGTACTGAAGCTTTCTTT.

J is TRBJ1-5 and V is TRBV18, with D unclear. The CDR3 extends over 14 amino acids. In germline, CDR1 is KGHSH, CDR2 LQKENI. Between the trimmed V and J ends, which lost 3 bases and 0 bases, there was a span of 6 bases. The CDR3 sequence is CASSPPYSNQPQHF. DNA for the CDR3: TGTGCCAGCTCACCCCCCTATAGCAATCAGCCCCAGCATTTT.

CDR3 DNA sequence: TGTGCCAGCAGCTTAGACGGGGGCTACGAGCAGTACTTC. Its protein product is CASSLDGGYEQYF. This chain joins TRBV11-3 and TRBJ2-7, with a tentative D call TRBD2 (6 bases). The CDR3 spans 13 residues. The germline V gene encodes CDR1 SGHNT and CDR2 YENEEA. The V end was cut by 0 bases, the J end by 3 bases, with 6 bases between.

The chain uses TRBV7-3 and TRBJ2-3, with TRBD2 matching over 9 bases. CDR1 and CDR2 (germline): SGHTA, FQGTGA. The CDR3 runs to 15 residues. After removal of 2 bases from V and 4 bases from J, the junction contained 4 bases not matched to a gene. CDR3 protein: CASSLGGGVADTQYF. The DNA of the CDR3 is TGTGCCAGCAGCTTAGGCGGGGGGGTGGCAGATACGCAGTATTTT.

The chain has TRBV6-5 and TRBJ1-2; possible D gene TRBD1, 5 bases. The ends were cut back, 7 bases at V and 4 bases at J, with 19 bases in the middle. The germline gives CDR1 MNHEY, CDR2 SVGAGI. This CDR3 has 15 residues. The CDR3 reads CASKDVRVEGYGYTF. CDR3 DNA: TGTGCCAGCAAAGACGTCAGGGTGGAAGGCTATGGCTACACCTTC.

The rearrangement links TRBV3-1 (or the pseudogene TRBV3-2) to TRBJ2-1, with TRBD2 matching 8 bases. V trimming: 1 base; J trimming: 5 bases; junction bases outside the gene matches: 4. From germline, CDR1 is LGHDT and CDR2 YNNKEL (reference sequence). The CDR3 totals 15 residues. CDR3 coding DNA: TGTGCCAGCAGCCAAGTTCGAGCGGGGGACAATGAGCAGTTCTTC. It translates to CASSQVRAGDNEQFF.

The count of this clone is one. The gene calls are TRBV24-1 and TRBJ1-5; no clear D. Germline V gives CDR1 KGHDR, CDR2 SFDVKD. V lost 0 bases, J lost 13 bases, and 9 bases lay in between. This CDR3 comprises 12 residues. The DNA for the CDR3 is TGTGCCACCAGTGATTTGCATAACATACAGCATTTT. Translation: CATSDLHNIQHF.

This rearrangement joins TRBV7-3 to TRBJ2-1; 7 positions agree with TRBD2. This CDR3 is built from 17 residues. J lost 1 base, V lost 5 bases, and 11 bases had no gene match. From germline, CDR1 is SGHTA and CDR2 FQGTGA. The CDR3 sequence: CASSPLGGGASYNEQFF. The CDR3 nucleotides read TGTGCCAGCAGCCCGTTGGGGGGGGGTGCTTCCTACAATGAGCAGTTCTTC.

The CDR3 DNA sequence: TGTGCCAGCAGTGTGCGGGGGCCCGGGGAGCTGTTTTTT. Protein: CASSVRGPGELFF. The J gene is TRBJ2-2, the V gene TRBV2; D perhaps matches TRBD2 (7 bases). The CDR3 has 13 residues. Trimming took 4 bases from V and 6 from J, leaving 9 bases between them. Germline lookup yields CDR1 SNHLY and CDR2 FYNNEI.

This sequence joins TRBV11-3 and TRBJ2-7, with TRBD1 matching 8 bases. The CDR3 covers 15 residues. From germline, CDR1 is SGHNT and CDR2 YENEEA. V trimming: 0 bases; J trimming: 11 bases; junction bases outside the gene matches: 12. The CDR3 sequence: CASSLDRGQALVEYF. The CDR3 coding sequence is TGTGCCAGCAGCTTAGACAGGGGGCAGGCATTGGTGGAGTACTTC.

The V gene is TRBV25-1, the J gene TRBJ1-1; tentative D call: TRBD1 (6 bases). The germline gives CDR1 MGHDK, CDR2 SYGVNS. The CDR3 consists of 13 residues. V gave up 8 bases and J gave up 4 bases, with 14 bases separating them. The CDR3 nucleotides read TGTGCCAGCTCCCCACAGGGTGTCACTGAAGCTTTCTTT. Translated, it gives CASSPQGVTEAFF.

J is TRBJ1-1 and V is TRBV7-9; unclear D gene. This CDR3 spans 13 amino acids. The germline V gene has CDR1 SEHNR and CDR2 FQNEAQ (reference sequence). V lost 10 bases and J 2 bases, leaving 14 bases between the germline ends. The CDR3 loop is CANTQTPNTEAFF. CDR3 DNA sequence: TGTGCCAACACCCAGACACCCAACACTGAAGCTTTCTTT.

J is TRBJ2-3 and V is TRBV12-5; perhaps TRBD1 as D (7 bases). Germline-derived CDR1 and CDR2 are LGHNT and FRNRAP. The CDR3 runs 20 residues. Trimming removed 0 bases at V and 2 bases at J, with 24 bases between. The CDR3 loop is CASGLVRGGGPLTNTDTQYF. In DNA form, the CDR3 reads TGTGCTAGTGGTTTGGTACGAGGAGGGGGCCCCCTCACGAACACAGATACGCAGTATTTT.